The rows below give T cell receptor beta chains drawn from one sample of a study of cytomegalovirus exposure and HLA in healthy donors. Assay used: immunoSEQ multiplex PCR; TCRdb lists only in-frame clones, some missing. Its table lists around 76,000 clones. Sequencing was carried out using PBMCs. These receptors were obtained from a man aged 40-55 years in good health and CMV-seronegative. Each CDR3 is given with its conserved first and last residue. The D gene is left open where the match is weak. Clone size is shown for a subset of rows, as once, few, many or a class of expanded clone.

V,J,size,D,DNA,CDR3
TRBV30,TRBJ1-4,.,.,TGTGCCTGGAGTGATCCCGGGGCTAATGAAAAACTGTTTTTT,CAWSDPGANEKLFF
TRBV29-1,TRBJ2-3,.,TRBD1,TGCAGCGTTGACACGACAGGGGCAGATACGCAGTATTTT,CSVDTTGADTQYF
TRBV15,TRBJ2-1,.,TRBD2,TGTGCCACCAGCAGAGGGACTGGCGGGAGATACAATGAGCAGTTCTTC,CATSRGTGGRYNEQFF
TRBV7-2,TRBJ1-5,.,TRBD1,TGTGCCAGCAGCTTCTTCGACAGGGCCAATCAGCCCCAGCATTTT,CASSFFDRANQPQHF
TRBV6-1,TRBJ2-2,.,TRBD2,TGTGCCAGCAGTGAAGCCCCAGCTAGCGGGAGGTATGAAACCGGGGAGCTGTTTTTT,CASSEAPASGRYETGELFF
TRBV27,TRBJ2-7,.,.,TGTGCCAGCAGTTTGAACATGGTAACCTACGAGCAGTACTTC,CASSLNMVTYEQYF
TRBV6-5,TRBJ2-7,.,.,TGTGCCAGCAGTTACGCGGTGGCGGGGTCCCACGAGCAGTACTTC,CASSYAVAGSHEQYF
TRBV14,TRBJ2-1,.,.,TGTGCCAGCAGCCTACGGTCAATCTACAATGAGCAGTTCTTC,CASSLRSIYNEQFF
TRBV5-1,TRBJ1-4,.,.,TGCGCCAGCAGCTTGGGCCGGGGTGAAAAACTGTTTTTT,CASSLGRGEKLFF
TRBV5-1,TRBJ1-3,.,TRBD1,TGCGCCAGCAGCGCGGGACAGGTAGACTCTGGAAACACCATATATTTT,CASSAGQVDSGNTIYF
TRBV2,TRBJ1-2,.,.,TGTGCCAGCAGTGAAAGTCGGGAGGGATATGGCTACACCTTC,CASSESREGYGYTF
TRBV2,TRBJ1-2,.,.,TGTGCCAGCAAAGCGGACGGAGGGGTGGCGGGCTACACCTTC,CASKADGGVAGYTF
TRBV7-2,TRBJ1-1,.,.,TGTGCCAGCAGCTTTGGCCCGCAGGGGACGAACACTGAAGCTTTCTTT,CASSFGPQGTNTEAFF
TRBV6-1,TRBJ2-7,.,TRBD1,TGTGCCAGCAGTGAAGCACCTACAGGGGGGTACGAGCAGTACTTC,CASSEAPTGGYEQYF
TRBV7-9,TRBJ1-3,.,.,TGTGCCAGCAGCTTAGATTTTGCGTACTTGAGCTCTGGAAACACCATATATTTT,CASSLDFAYLSSGNTIYF
TRBV30,TRBJ1-6,.,TRBD1,TGTGCCTGGAGGGACAGGCTGGATTCACCCCTCCACTTT,CAWRDRLDSPLHF
TRBV6-1,TRBJ2-1,.,TRBD1,TGTGCCAGCAACAATCCGGGACAGGGGGCCTGGGAGCAGTTCTTC,CASNNPGQGAWEQFF
TRBV7-2,TRBJ1-1,.,.,TGTGCCAGCAGCTTAGAAACAGGCGGGAACACTGAAGCTTTCTTT,CASSLETGGNTEAFF
TRBV7-2,TRBJ1-4,.,.,TGTGCCAGCAGCTTGGGGCCCGCAACTAATGAAAAACTGTTTTTT,CASSLGPATNEKLFF
TRBV4-3,TRBJ2-5,.,.,TGCGCCAGCAGCCAAGATCAGGGGATGGAGACCCAGTACTTC,CASSQDQGMETQYF
TRBV6-5,TRBJ2-3,.,.,TGTGCCAGCAGAACGCAGGGTTCAGATACGCAGTATTTT,CASRTQGSDTQYF
TRBV30,TRBJ2-5,.,TRBD2,TGTGCCTGGAGTCCCTCTAGCGGGAGTGGTGAGACCCAGTACTTC,CAWSPSSGSGETQYF
TRBV7-6,TRBJ1-2,.,.,TGTGCCAGCAGCTTAGGGGCAGCTCCAACAACTAACTATGGCTACACCTTC,CASSLGAAPTTNYGYTF
TRBV5-1,TRBJ2-7,.,TRBD2,TGCGCCAGCAGCTTGGCTGTGACTAGCGGGACCTACGAGCAGTACTTC,CASSLAVTSGTYEQYF
TRBV2,TRBJ1-1,.,TRBD1,TGTGCCAGCAGTCAAGAACAGGGGGCGAACACTGAAGCTTTCTTT,CASSQEQGANTEAFF
TRBV6-1,TRBJ2-1,.,TRBD2,TGTGCCAGCACAACTAGCGGGGCTCAGTACAATGAGCAGTTCTTC,CASTTSGAQYNEQFF
TRBV9,TRBJ2-1,.,.,TGTGCCAGCAGCCCAAACTGGAGGGCCCACAATGAGCAGTTCTTC,CASSPNWRAHNEQFF
TRBV5-4,TRBJ2-3,.,.,TGTGCCAGCAGCCCAGGGGTCACAGATACGCAGTATTTT,CASSPGVTDTQYF
TRBV5-6,TRBJ2-5,.,.,TGTGCCAGCAGCGGCGGGACAGTCCAAGAGACCCAGTACTTC,CASSGGTVQETQYF
TRBV19,TRBJ2-7,.,.,TGTGCCAGTAGTATAAAGACAGGCCAGGCCTACGAGCAGTACTTC,CASSIKTGQAYEQYF
TRBV10-1,TRBJ2-7,.,TRBD1,TGCGCCAGCAGTGACCGACGACAGGGTTTCTACGAGCAGTACTTC,CASSDRRQGFYEQYF
TRBV19,TRBJ2-1,.,TRBD1,TGTGCCAGTAGTATAACGTACCGGGACAGGGCCCGCAATGAGCAGTTCTTC,CASSITYRDRARNEQFF
TRBV2,TRBJ1-2,medium-sized,.,TGTGCCAGCAGCCCGGGCAGGGGTGAAGGCTACACCTTC,CASSPGRGEGYTF
TRBV25-1,TRBJ2-5,.,.,TGTGCCAGCAGTGAATATAACGGGGGTGAAGAGACCCAGTACTTC,CASSEYNGGEETQYF
TRBV7-6,TRBJ2-7,.,TRBD1,TGTGCCAGCAGCTTCGAACCGGGACAGGGGCTTTACGAGCAGTACTTC,CASSFEPGQGLYEQYF
TRBV30,TRBJ1-3,.,.,TGTGCCTGGAGTTTGCGGGGGGGGAGAAACACCATATATTTT,CAWSLRGGRNTIYF
TRBV6-1,TRBJ2-7,.,.,TGTGCCAGCAGTGAAGCGTGGGACTACGAGCAGTACTTC,CASSEAWDYEQYF
TRBV27,TRBJ2-1,.,.,TGTGCCAGCAGTCCCCAAGGACTGTACTCCTACAATGAGCAGTTCTTC,CASSPQGLYSYNEQFF
TRBV29-1,TRBJ2-5,.,.,TGCAGCGTTGACGGGGGTAGGCTAGAGACCCAGTACTTC,CSVDGGRLETQYF
TRBV5-1,TRBJ1-2,.,TRBD1,TGCGCCAGCAGCTTAGCCGGGACAGGGGAGGGCTATGGCTACACCTTC,CASSLAGTGEGYGYTF
TRBV4-3,TRBJ2-4,.,TRBD1,TGCGCCAGCAGCCAAGGACAGGGGTTGACGAACATTCAGTACTTC,CASSQGQGLTNIQYF
TRBV6-1,TRBJ1-5,.,.,TGTGCCAGCAGTGTGAGGACAGCTGAGCCCAATTTCAATCAGCCCCAGCATTTT,CASSVRTAEPNFNQPQHF
TRBV7-2,TRBJ1-2,.,TRBD1,TGTGCCAGCAGCCAACGAAAAAATGAATACAGGGGGCATCGTGGCTACACCTTC,CASSQRKNEYRGHRGYTF
TRBV5-4,TRBJ2-5,.,.,TGTGCCAGCAGCTTTAGAGGTCTCCAAGAGACCCAGTACTTC,CASSFRGLQETQYF
TRBV5-4,TRBJ1-6,.,.,TGTGCCAGCAGCTTGGCAGGAAGCTCCTATAATTCACCCCTCCACTTT,CASSLAGSSYNSPLHF
TRBV25-1,TRBJ1-1,.,.,TGTGCCAGCAGTGACGGGGGGATCACTGAAGCTTTCTTT,CASSDGGITEAFF
TRBV5-1,TRBJ1-5,.,TRBD1,TGCGCCAGCAGCTTGGGGGACAGGGTTGACCAGCCCCAGCATTTT,CASSLGDRVDQPQHF
TRBV4-2,TRBJ1-6,.,TRBD1,TGTGCCAGCAACCCGCAGGGGGTTCTCTCTTCACCCCTCCACTTT,CASNPQGVLSSPLHF
TRBV5-1,TRBJ2-1,.,TRBD2,TGCGCCAGCAGCTTGGGCCTAGCGGTATACAATGAGCAGTTCTTC,CASSLGLAVYNEQFF
TRBV19,TRBJ2-5,.,.,TGTGCCAGTAGTAGGGTAAACAGGGAAGAGGCCCAGTACTTC,CASSRVNREEAQYF
TRBV7-2,TRBJ1-4,.,.,TGTGCCAGCAGCCCGGAACATGGGCAGCGGGAAAAACTGTTTTTT,CASSPEHGQREKLFF
TRBV11-2,TRBJ1-3,.,.,TGTGCCAGCAGCGGCAGTGGAAACACCATATATTTT,CASSGSGNTIYF
TRBV6-5,TRBJ1-2,.,TRBD1,TGTGCCAGCAGTTACTCCCGGGGACAGGACTATGGCTACACCTTC,CASSYSRGQDYGYTF
TRBV19,TRBJ1-2,.,.,TGTGCCAGTAATCCGTCGCGGGATATCTATGGCTACACCTTC,CASNPSRDIYGYTF
TRBV6-5,TRBJ2-6,.,.,TGTGCCAGCAGTTATACGGGCTCTGGGGCCAACGTCCTGACTTTC,CASSYTGSGANVLTF
TRBV19,TRBJ1-1,.,.,TGTGCCAGTAGTATTGGACAAATGAACACTGAAGCTTTCTTT,CASSIGQMNTEAFF
TRBV18,TRBJ2-2,.,.,TGTGCCAGCTCATTCCAACAGGGTGAGGACACCGGGGAGCTGTTTTTT,CASSFQQGEDTGELFF
TRBV28,TRBJ1-5,.,.,TGTGCCAGCAGTTTTACCCGGCAGGGCAATCAGCCCCAGCATTTT,CASSFTRQGNQPQHF
TRBV5-6,TRBJ1-1,.,TRBD1,TGTGCCAGCAGCGTGACAGGGCTTGGCACTGAAGCTTTCTTT,CASSVTGLGTEAFF
TRBV11-2,TRBJ2-7,.,TRBD1,TGTGCCAGCAGCTTAGCAGGGGGTCCTCCCTACGAGCAGTACTTC,CASSLAGGPPYEQYF